Listed here are 16 T cell receptor beta chains from one sample, sequenced in a study of T-cell reconstitution after alpha-beta-depleted transplantation in children. Preparing the TCRbeta library involved the use of unique molecular identifiers. Via MiXCR, TCRdb re-called the PCR reads, giving one row per CDR3 protein. The sample consists of 670,000 or so distinct CDR3 sequences, under 15% of them appearing once. This sample comprised PBMCs, obtained before TCRalphabeta/CD19-depleted stem cell transplant. Receptors originate from a girl between 2 and 10 years old with congenital amegakaryocytic thrombocytopenia, due to receive a stem cell transplant.

The table lists this clonotype with a few counts. This chain uses TRBV29-1 with TRBJ2-7, with TRBD2 matching over 9 bases. From germline, CDR1 is SQVTM and CDR2 ANQGSEA. V trimming: 2 bases; J trimming: 4 bases; junction bases outside the gene matches: 3. This CDR3 has 13 amino acids. The CDR3 loop reads CSVELAGDYEQYF. As DNA, the CDR3 is TGCAGCGTTGAATTAGCGGGGGATTACGAGCAGTACTTC.

The chain links TRBV20-1 to TRBJ1-4; possibly TRBD1 for D (6 bases). Trimming cost V 1 base and J 7 bases, with 10 bases left between them. The length of the CDR3 is 13 residues. Germline V gives CDR1 DFQATT, CDR2 SNEGSKA (reference sequence). The DNA for the CDR3 is TGCAGTGCTAGAGGAGGGGGAATTGAAAAACTGTTTTTT. It encodes CSARGGGIEKLFF.

This clonotype was counted many times. The V call is TRBV29-1, the J call TRBJ2-1, with D possibly TRBD2 on 5 matching bases. The CDR3 has 15 amino acids. Germline V gives CDR1 SQVTM, CDR2 ANQGSEA. The germline V and J ends were trimmed by 5 bases and 8 bases, with 22 bases remaining between them. This CDR3 is CSVIPARGSPHEQFF. The DNA for the CDR3 is TGCAGCGTTATCCCGGCTCGGGGATCGCCCCATGAGCAGTTCTTC.

In its sample, this clonotype was seen many times. CDR3 nucleotide sequence: TGTGCCAGCAGTTCCCACCGGGCTTATGGCTACACCTTC. Translated: CASSSHRAYGYTF. The J gene is TRBJ1-2, the V gene TRBV12-3 or TRBV12-4, with no clear D. The CDR3 loop spans 13 amino acids. The V end lost 4 bases, the J end lost 5 bases, and 11 bases lay between the germline ends.

The chain couples TRBV7-2 to TRBJ2-2; D is possibly TRBD1 (5 bases). The ends were cut back, 8 bases at V and 1 base at J, with 11 bases in the middle. CDR1 and CDR2 from the germline V gene are SGHTA and FQGNSA. There are 14 residues in the CDR3. DNA for the CDR3: TGTGCCAGCCTAGGGGTGCTGAACACCGGGGAGCTGTTTTTT. Translated: CASLGVLNTGELFF.

This clonotype has only a few counts. This chain links TRBV28 with TRBJ1-5, with 7 bases matching TRBD1. CDR3 size: 15 residues. V shed 4 bases and J 5 bases; nucleotides not matched to a gene: 8. The germline gives CDR1 MDHEN, CDR2 SYDVKM. CDR3 sequence reads: CASSSADRLYQPQHF. The CDR3 bases are TGTGCCAGCAGTTCCGCGGACAGGCTCTATCAGCCCCAGCATTTT.

This clonotype was picked up many times. The rearrangement joins TRBV12-3 or TRBV12-4 to TRBJ2-7, with D perhaps TRBD2 (5 bases). Trimming cost V 3 bases and J 4 bases, with 7 bases left between them. The CDR3 totals 12 residues. The CDR3 protein is CASSFQRYEQYF. CDR3 coding DNA: TGTGCCAGCAGTTTTCAGCGGTACGAGCAGTACTTC.

The table lists this clonotype with many counts. This chain links TRBV9 with TRBJ2-1; D assignment may be TRBD1 or TRBD2 (5 bases each). Trimming left V 2 bases short and J 7 bases short, with 16 bases between. The CDR3 contains 15 residues. CDR1 and CDR2 from the germline V gene are SGDLS and YYNGEE. CDR3 in DNA: TGTGCCAGCAGCGTGGGGCTAGCATGGGAAAATGAGCAGTTCTTC. Translating it yields CASSVGLAWENEQFF.

Only a few counts were recorded for this clonotype. For the CDR3, the DNA is TGTGCCACCAGTGACGCATCCCGGGACAGTCCTGGGGAAGAGACCCAGTACTTC. Protein sequence: CATSDASRDSPGEETQYF. This chain connects TRBV24-1 to TRBJ2-5; 7 bases match TRBD1. The length of the CDR3 is 18 residues. Germline loops: CDR1 KGHDR, CDR2 SFDVKD. The ends lost 4 bases at V and 3 bases at J; junction bases unmatched: 16.

The chain employs TRBV29-1 and TRBJ2-7, with D possibly TRBD2 on 6 matching bases. Trimming took off 3 bases at V and 2 bases at J, with 14 bases between the two ends. The CDR3 is 14 amino acids. Germline assignment: CDR1 SQVTM and CDR2 ANQGSEA. The CDR3 spells CSVEMRDGPYEQYF. CDR3 sequence (DNA): TGCAGCGTTGAGATGCGGGACGGCCCCTACGAGCAGTACTTC.

The rearrangement links TRBV5-1 to TRBJ2-5; D ambiguous. The V and J ends lost 5 bases and 5 bases respectively, with 10 bases between them. The CDR3 covers 12 residues. Germline CDR1 and CDR2: SGHRS and YFSETQ. This chain's CDR3 is CASSTRGETQYF. The CDR3, as DNA: TGCGCCAGCAGTACACGCGGCGAGACCCAGTACTTC.

This clonotype was observed many times. CDR3 in DNA: TGCGCCAGCACGGGACAGCAAGAGACCCAGTACTTC. Translation: CASTGQQETQYF. The V call is TRBV5-1, the J call TRBJ2-5; 7 bases are shared with TRBD1. The CDR3 totals 12 residues. Germline values: CDR1 SGHRS, CDR2 YFSETQ. Trimming removed 6 bases from V and 2 bases from J; junction bases left unmatched: 1.

This clonotype is a singleton in its sample. The chain joins TRBV5-1 to TRBJ1-2, with D possibly being TRBD1 (5 bases). The CDR3 covers 15 residues. Germline assignment: CDR1 SGHRS and CDR2 YFSETQ. V dropped 3 bases and J dropped 10 bases, with 22 bases sitting between them. The CDR3 DNA reads TGCGCCAGCAGCTCCACCTCCATCCTACAGGAGGTCTACACCTTC. Residues: CASSSTSILQEVYTF.

Concerning this clonotype itself: At one end, the junction sequence differs from germline, possibly due to a read error. The chain recombines TRBV20-1 with TRBJ1-2; D is undetermined. CDR1 DFQATT and CDR2 SNEGSKA come from the germline V gene (reference sequence). The CDR3 has 14 residues. The CDR3 reads CSIRVPLGNYGDTF. CDR3 nucleotide sequence: TGCAGCATAAGGGTCCCGCTAGGAAACTATGGCGACACCTTC.

V gene TRBV20-1 combines with J gene TRBJ2-7; D may be TRBD2 (5 bases). This CDR3 spans 16 amino acids. From germline, CDR1 is DFQATT and CDR2 SNEGSKA (reference sequence). Trimming pared 0 bases from V and 2 bases from J, leaving 17 bases between. The CDR3 sequence is CSAREGRTSITYEQYF. For the CDR3, the DNA is TGCAGTGCTAGAGAAGGAAGGACTTCCATAACCTACGAGCAGTACTTC.

Concerning this clonotype itself: It may be a read error: a sequence one base away is much more abundant. The rearrangement joins TRBV12-3 or TRBV12-4 to TRBJ2-1, with 8 bases aligning to TRBD2. The CDR3 covers 15 residues. V lost 6 bases, J lost 2 bases, and 6 bases stayed unmatched. CDR3 loop: CASSRGGFPYNEQFF. Written as DNA, the CDR3 is TGTGCCAGCAGCCGGGGGGGGTTCCCCTACAATGAGCAGTTCTTC.